This T cell receptor (beta chain) was sequenced in a study of cytomegalovirus exposure and HLA in healthy donors (dated by TCRdb to 2016 to 2017). In the study overall: In an earlier analysis of some 610 of the donors, about 270 Gb of sequence data and some 100 million unique TCR beta sequences from 150 million to 200 million T cells were reported. Besides the first cohort of approximately 670 subjects, a separate validation cohort made up of 120 different subjects was used. The study combined high-throughput TCR immunosequencing, statistical association of individual TCRs with disease status, and machine learning to predict cytomegalovirus infection status. In a later genetic analysis, genome-wide SNP genotypes for about 55% of the roughly 700 donors were used, and that subset was treated as a discovery cohort. The T cell repertoires of 670 or so subjects were profiled by immunosequencing and related to cytomegalovirus serostatus. Of the 350 to 450 genotyped donors, over 80% were placed in the genetic ancestry cluster associated with self-reported Caucasian donors. Donor age, sex, ethnicity and CMV serostatus were compiled alongside the repertoire data. To study patterns of TCR occurrence, a later analysis re-analyzed previously published TCR beta repertoires from 666 donors and added high-resolution HLA genotyping. The study was designed to test whether signatures of past pathogen exposure could be identified by cataloging public T cell receptors. All discovery cohort repertoires had been generated using a single sequencing platform. About five DR-DQ haplotypes were treated as single units for association and clustering because of strong linkage in the cohort. Rather than drawing on any new phenotypic data, the later analysis identified candidate immune exposures from TCR beta sequences and the way those sequences occurred across donors. An earlier analysis of several hundred of the donors used high-throughput TCR beta sequencing to judge whether each TCR beta V gene segment behaved as functional or pseudogenic. HLA typing covered class I and class II loci at four-digit resolution. Typing coverage varied by locus: about 620-630 donors for A, B, C, DRB1 and DQB1; roughly 520 for DQA1; more than 600 for DPA1; around 490 for DPB1. An early release covering more than 500 HLA-typed donors comprised about 300 gigabases of sequencing data and approximately 85 million unique TCR sequences. Among 398 genotyped donors of the cohort, an average of about 240,000 unique TCR beta nucleotide sequences were sequenced per donor, about a sixth of them non-productive.

On the study overall, not on this receptor specifically: A later analysis found that TCR association rates varied across HLA loci, with DRB1 alleles showing the most associated TCRs and HLA-C alleles the fewest. In a later analysis, several top co-occurrence clusters were reported to appear linked to parvovirus B19, influenza, CMV and Epstein-Barr virus. Sequencing depth was assumed to be roughly uniform across donors in the presence/absence analyses, though that assumption may not hold. Correlated functional status among segregating V segments might reflect linkage disequilibrium, but an unknown experimental factor could not be ruled out. A further reported finding was that TCR beta sequences accurately predicted the HLA-A and HLA-B alleles for most subjects in the first cohort. The authors suggested that the approach could potentially be generalized to other disease states and immunological phenotypes. For the cohort, immune exposure information was limited to CMV serostatus. In vitro tests confirmed that a few of the cytomegalovirus-associated TCR beta chains recognize cytomegalovirus antigens. The sequencing pipeline was judged likely to have produced a cluster of highly shared sequence variants as a technical artifact. Because counts were too low, 15 to 20 rarely observed V segments, including chromosome 9 orphons, were left out of the earlier analysis of 587 of the donors. In this cohort, only TCR beta chains were sequenced, and detectable features were limited by the absence of alpha or paired-chain data. Cytomegalovirus status was reported to be diagnosed by the classifier with high specificity and sensitivity in both the original and validation cohorts. Because the 87-base-pair reads could not distinguish some IMGT-functional V segments, including TRBV6-2 and TRBV6-3, those segments were excluded. A later genetic analysis associated a missense DCLRE1C variant with V-gene and J-gene trimming of TCR beta chains, and an independent cohort replicated the association. An earlier analysis of around 540 of the donors showed that most TCR beta V segments appeared in productive rearrangements either about 87% or about 30% of the time, which broadly matched IMGT annotations. Most TCR sequences were seen in very few donors, while some public TCRs were found in many individuals. HLA typing was unavailable for some donors at each locus, so association tests used only the typed subset. In a later analysis, most CMV-associated TCR beta chains were found to appear HLA-restricted, with HLA associations seemingly driven largely by CMV exposure. In a later genetic analysis, fewer N-insertions in productive TCRs were reported among donors in an Asian-associated ancestry cluster than the approximately 670-donor mean. In a later analysis, 16,951 TCR beta sequences were associated with specific HLA alleles at a false discovery rate of 0.05. Compared with equally common non-associated chains, HLA-associated TCR beta chains in a later analysis were more clonally expanded and had lower generation probabilities. Assigning TCR associations to individual alleles was difficult when HLA alleles, especially DR and DQ, strongly co-occurred. The study listed 164 TCR beta chains as associated with cytomegalovirus.

Reading the germline V gene gives CDR1 KGHSH and CDR2 LQKENI. The CDR3 runs 12 residues from the cysteine to the phenylalanine. Left in the record is the CDR3 DNA by itself, 36 bases read in frame from the first base. The junction carries 7 bases between V and J, which are trimmed by 3 bases and 6 bases respectively. The library was prepared using the immunoSEQ multiplex PCR assay. The multiplex PCR relied on a mix of 60 forward primers for TCR Vbeta segments and 13 reverse primers for TCR Jbeta segments. A multiplex PCR assay on genomic DNA amplified the CDR3 region of rearranged TCR beta genes. The amplified TCR beta libraries were sequenced on the Illumina HiSeq System as 87-base-pair reads. The original methods were these. A later analysis counted tens of millions of unique TCR beta chains across the approximately 700 repertoires, and some 12 million of these chains were shared by at least two donors. To remove PCR and sequencing errors, raw reads were error-corrected and collapsed into unique sequences using a nearest-neighbor algorithm that merged closely related sequences. CDR3 sequences were aligned to IMGT reference sequences to assign V, D and J gene segments. For a sequence to be retained, a match of at least six nucleotides was required to both a V gene segment and a J gene segment. Rearrangements were called productive when the CDR3 lacked stop codons and stayed in frame with V and J; all others were non-productive. Following IMGT convention, CDR3 was defined as the stretch from the second conserved V-encoded cysteine up to the conserved J-encoded phenylalanine. The earlier analysis of about 530 of the donors excluded any sequence lacking an unambiguous match to a single V gene segment. In an earlier analysis of 587 of the donors, a V segment was called functional when productive rearrangements were above 56.7%, and segregating when the standard deviation between donors exceeded 5%. A statistical classification framework was built for diagnosing cytomegalovirus status from the catalog of TCR beta chain sequences. In a later analysis, TCR nucleotide sequences were compared against IMGT/GENE-DB human TR gene sequences so that V and J genes could be assigned. Using the TCRdist pipeline, a later analysis assigned CDR3 sequences along with most-parsimonious VDJ recombination scenarios. A later analysis defined each TCR beta chain by its CDR3 amino acid sequence plus V-gene family, and excluded reads lacking a unique V-gene family. As a way to deal with suspected cross-contamination and a sequencing artifact, a later analysis dropped hundreds of nucleotide sequences that were highly shared and had low generation probability. For each public chain, a later analysis derived a clonal expansion index from normalized ranks of inferred template counts within each repertoire. In a later analysis, generation probabilities were computed with a VDJ recombination model fitted to out-of-frame rearrangements, and the resulting probabilities were checked against IGoR. In a later analysis, hypergeometric tests were used to score TCR-TCR, TCR-HLA and TCR-CMV co-occurrence, with a repertoire-size bias correction applied to TCR pairs. To estimate false discovery rates, a later analysis permuted the HLA or CMV assignments 20 times. A later analysis grouped co-occurring TCRs with DBSCAN, adding TCRdist sequence similarity when clustering within HLA-allele-positive subsets. Co-occurrence clustering excluded repertoires with fewer than 30,000 or more than 120,000 public chains, plus five with anomalous nucleotide sharing. The source is immuneACCESS, and TCRdb retained only in-frame sequences with V and J called. Part of the clones is not carried over; for the studies checked, unresolved V genes explain less than half of this, and the remainder is unexplained. For V, J and clone size, that table is used; D and trimming come from the DNA. For this sample the table gives roughly 110,000 clones, of which 65% to 80% were detected only once. In total, the top ten clones hold about 6.1% of the sample.

A word on this clone: No cognate antigen has been identified for it. Qualities for individual bases were not recorded, and no much larger clone is one base off.

The cohort comprised approximately 700 healthy bone marrow donors. Cohort members were all nominally healthy when sampled, although unrecorded immune exposures were likely present. The donor was CMV seropositive and belonged to the group of some 290 seropositive cohort members. A peripheral blood sample was collected from each donor, and TCR beta sequencing was performed on peripheral blood mononuclear cells. The Qiagen DNeasy Blood Extraction Kit was used to extract genomic DNA from the blood cell samples. The origin of this receptor is a woman aged 50 to 60 in good health and CMV-seropositive. The sequence joins TRBV18 to TRBJ2-3; no D gene can be assigned with confidence. Material: PBMCs. The DNA sequence reads TGTGCCAGCTCACCGCGTGAGGATACGCAGTATTTT. Its amino acids are CASSPREDTQYF. Where the CDR3 stops, the reference TRBV18 and TRBJ2-3 genes take over; the full variable domain is NAGVMQNPRHLVRRRGQEARLRCSPMKGHSHVYWYRQLPEEGLKFMVYLQKENIIDESGMPKERFSAEFPKEGPSILRIQQVVRGDSAAYFCASSPREDTQYFGPGTRLTVL.